This T cell receptor (beta chain) stems from a study of T cell changes during pregnancy in multiple sclerosis. Clones were read by immunoSEQ multiplex PCR, and TCRdb kept only the in-frame ones, dropping some. The table lists fewer than 70,000 clones, approximately 91% of them singletons. This clone showed up just a few times. Germline assignment: CDR1 SGHTA and CDR2 FQGNSA. The CDR3 consists of 14 residues. J lost 4 bases, V lost 2 bases, and 4 bases had no gene match. The J gene is TRBJ1-2, the V gene TRBV7-2, with TRBD1 matching 7 bases. Sample: peripheral blood, taken in the third trimester of pregnancy. The receptor was isolated from a female donor with multiple sclerosis, enrolled in a pregnancy study. In nucleotides, the CDR3 is TGTGCCAGCAGCTTATTCTCAGGGGGCTATGGCTACACCTTC. It encodes CASSLFSGGYGYTF.